Below, one T cell receptor beta chain is given with its context. These data are taken from a study of blood T cell repertoires in COVID-19. The authors' processing: Reference gene primer amplification in the assay estimated nucleated cell counts. The assay was immunoSEQ multiplex PCR, and TCRdb's table has in-frame clones only and misses some. That table gives V, J and clone size, and the DNA gave D and trimming. The data hold about 230,000 clones, with roughly 87% observed a single time. This CDR3 comprises 16 residues. The germline V gene encodes CDR1 LGHNA and CDR2 YNFKEQ. V shed 3 bases and J 5 bases; nucleotides not matched to a gene: 8.

V usage is TRBV4-2 and J usage is TRBJ2-5, with 11 bases lining up with TRBD1. The sequenced sample was PBMCs or T cells enriched from blood (not recorded which). This clonotype originated in a man aged 30-40 years who had recovered from COVID-19. The CDR3 sequence: CASSHPPGQGVETQYF. CDR3 in DNA: TGTGCCAGCAGCCACCCTCCGGGACAGGGGGTGGAGACCCAGTACTTC.